These 31 T cell receptor beta chains were sequenced from one sample in a study of T-cell memory formation after mild COVID-19. TCRdb re-called the 5' RACE reads with MiXCR, one entry per CDR3 protein. The profile covers some 350,000 distinct CDR3 sequences, with under 15% appearing a single time and 20% to 25% taken by the ten largest. The specimen was PBMCs or a T cell subset sorted from them (not recorded which). Receptors were obtained from a man younger than 35 who had mild COVID-19 (a few samples of this study predate the infection). Cell type and time point are not known.

This clonotype was found a few times. The chain carries TRBV20-1 and TRBJ2-1; weak D call: TRBD1 (6 bases). This CDR3 spans 15 amino acids. With 2 bases removed from V and 2 bases from J, the gap between germline ends came to 13 bases. From germline, CDR1 is DFQATT and CDR2 SNEGSKA (reference sequence). The CDR3 spells CSARPAGTTYNEQFF. Here the CDR3 DNA reads TGCAGTGCTAGACCGGCCGGGACAACCTACAATGAGCAGTTCTTC.

The rearrangement links TRBV7-9 to TRBJ1-2; D call uncertain. The CDR3 runs to 12 residues. CDR1 and CDR2 (germline): SEHNR, FQNEAQ (reference sequence). Trimming removed 0 bases at V and 3 bases at J, with 2 bases between. CDR3 nucleotide sequence: TGTGCCAGCAGCTTAGCAGACTATGGCTACACCTTC. It specifies CASSLADYGYTF.

This chain joins TRBV5-1 and TRBJ2-1; 10 bases match TRBD2. V gave up 4 bases and J gave up 12 bases; unmatched junction bases: 22. The CDR3 length is 18 residues. Germline values: CDR1 SGHRS, CDR2 YFSETQ. The CDR3 protein is CASSPAPSGGPLTPGQFF. DNA for the CDR3: TGCGCCAGCAGCCCTGCCCCTAGCGGGGGCCCCCTGACCCCTGGGCAGTTCTTC.

The sample holds many counts of this clonotype. The chain recombines TRBV23-1 with TRBJ2-7; D tentatively reads TRBD1 or TRBD2 (6 bases each). TRBV23-1 counts as an open reading frame of uncertain function. Trimming removed 4 bases from V and 0 bases from J, with 7 bases in between. The CDR3 consists of 13 residues. The CDR3 here is CASSRGASYEQYF. DNA for the CDR3: TGCGCCAGCAGTCGGGGGGCCTCCTACGAGCAGTACTTC.

This clonotype was picked up a small number of times. The rearrangement joins TRBV7-2 to TRBJ1-5, with D unresolved. Trimming stripped 1 base from V and 3 bases from J, with 7 bases between. This CDR3 spans 14 amino acids. From germline, CDR1 is SGHTA and CDR2 FQGNSA. This chain's CDR3 is CASSLGSANQPQHF. Here the CDR3 DNA reads TGTGCCAGCAGCTTAGGGTCCGCCAATCAGCCCCAGCATTTT. Filled out from reference TRBV7-2 and TRBJ1-5, the complete variable domain reads GAGVSQSPSNKVTEKGKDVELRCDPISGHTALYWYRQSLGQGLEFLIYFQGNSAPDKSGLPSDRFSAERTGGSVSTLTIQRTQQEDSAVYLCASSLGSANQPQHFGDGTRLSIL.

This clonotype was counted only a few times. The chain uses TRBV7-9 and TRBJ2-1; D is ambiguous. From germline, CDR1 is SEHNR and CDR2 FQNEAQ (reference sequence). CDR3 size: 16 residues. Trimming cost V 1 base and J 4 bases, with 14 bases left between them. The CDR3 sequence: CASSLVQIQGYNEQFF. CDR3 bases: TGTGCCAGCAGCTTAGTTCAGATTCAAGGATACAATGAGCAGTTCTTC.

This clonotype occurred many times. The chain has TRBV4-2 and TRBJ2-3; unclear D gene. V was pared by 0 bases and J by 6 bases, with 4 bases between. The germline CDR1 and CDR2 sequences are LGHNA and YNFKEQ. The CDR3 runs to 12 residues. CDR3 region: CASSQEVDTQYF. CDR3 sequence (DNA): TGTGCCAGCAGCCAAGAGGTTGATACGCAGTATTTT.

The rearrangement links TRBV24-1 to TRBJ2-3; TRBD2 might be the D (7 bases). Germline V gives CDR1 KGHDR, CDR2 SFDVKD. Trimming removed 7 bases from V and 3 bases from J, with 13 bases in between. This CDR3 has 14 residues. CDR3: CATSPGGRTDTQYF. The CDR3 DNA is TGTGCCACCAGCCCGGGGGGCCGGACAGATACGCAGTATTTT.

This clonotype was counted only a few times. The chain links TRBV19 to TRBJ2-3, with a weak D call TRBD1 (5 bases). The V gene's germline CDR1 is LNHDA and CDR2 SQIVND (reference sequence). V shed 2 bases and J shed 6 bases, with 12 bases lying between them. CDR3 length: 14 residues. The CDR3: CASSINPRVDTQYF. In DNA, the CDR3 is TGTGCCAGTAGTATAAACCCCAGGGTCGATACGCAGTATTTT.

This rearrangement joins TRBV5-5 to TRBJ1-5, with D possibly TRBD1 on 6 matching bases. This CDR3 contains 15 residues. V shed 1 base and J shed 0 bases, with 8 bases lying between them. The germline CDR1 and CDR2 sequences are SGHKS and YYEKEE (reference sequence). In nucleotides, the CDR3 is TGTGCCAGCAGCTTGCGGACAGATAGCAATCAGCCCCAGCATTTT. Translated, it gives CASSLRTDSNQPQHF. Together with reference TRBV5-5 and TRBJ1-5, the CDR3 gives the full variable domain: DAGVTQSPTHLIKTRGQQVTLRCSPISGHKSVSWYQQVLGQGPQFIFQYYEKEERGRGNFPDRFSARQFPNYSSELNVNALLLGDSALYLCASSLRTDSNQPQHFGDGTRLSIL.

This chain connects TRBV4-1 to TRBJ2-2, with 7 bases lining up with TRBD1. The CDR3 totals 15 residues. With 0 bases clipped from V and 5 bases from J, the junction kept 3 bases outside the gene matches. CDR1 and CDR2 from the germline V gene are MGHRA and YSYEKL. CDR3 residues: CASSQEGTETGELFF. CDR3 bases: TGCGCCAGCAGCCAAGAGGGGACAGAGACCGGGGAGCTGTTTTTT.

The chain joins TRBV6-6 to TRBJ1-2; possible D gene TRBD1, 5 bases. Trimming left V 6 bases short and J 4 bases short, with 12 bases between. Germline assignment: CDR1 MNHNY and CDR2 SVGAGI (reference sequence). This CDR3 has 13 residues. CDR3 nucleotides: TGTGCCAGCAGGGCCTTAACAGGCTATGGCTACACCTTC. Encoded protein: CASRALTGYGYTF.

The table lists this clonotype with many counts. The chain has TRBV29-1 and TRBJ2-5; 13 bases fit TRBD2. The CDR3 spans 14 residues. The V gene's germline CDR1 is SQVTM and CDR2 ANQGSEA. With V trimmed by 7 bases and J by 5 bases, 7 bases remained unmatched. The CDR3 is CSEGTSGARETQYF. Written as DNA, the CDR3 is TGCAGCGAAGGGACTAGCGGGGCCCGGGAGACCCAGTACTTC. Looking up the rest from reference TRBV29-1 and TRBJ2-5 gives the full variable domain: SAVISQKPSRDICQRGTSLTIQCQVDSQVTMMFWYRQQPGQSLTLIATANQGSEATYESGFVIDKFPISRPNLTFSTLTVSNMSPEDSSIYLCSEGTSGARETQYFGPGTRLLVL.

The chain has TRBV12-3 or TRBV12-4 and TRBJ2-3; 9 nucleotides match TRBD2. This CDR3 has 19 residues. The trim removed 2 bases at V and 0 bases at J, leaving 12 bases unmatched. The CDR3 nucleotides read TGTGCCAGCAGTTTAACCATCCCGGCGCTAGCGGGGAGCACAGATACGCAGTATTTT. Amino acid sequence: CASSLTIPALAGSTDTQYF.

This clonotype came up a few times. This sequence joins TRBV5-1 and TRBJ1-1; tentatively, D is TRBD1 (6 bases). The CDR3 spans 16 residues. V lost 0 bases and J 5 bases, leaving 17 bases between the germline ends. Germline V gives CDR1 SGHRS, CDR2 YFSETQ. CDR3 nucleotides: TGCGCCAGCAGCTTGGCCGGGACACTCAGAGGGACTGAAGCTTTCTTT. The encoded protein is CASSLAGTLRGTEAFF.

V usage is TRBV6-6 and J usage is TRBJ2-7; no clear D. Germline V gene data show CDR1 as MNHNY and CDR2 as SVGAGI (reference sequence). This CDR3 spans 13 amino acids. V was trimmed by 5 bases and J by 4 bases, leaving 12 bases between them. The CDR3 loop reads CASSPQTPYEQYV. DNA for the CDR3: TGTGCCAGCAGTCCCCAGACCCCGTACGAGCAGTACGTC.

The V call is TRBV3-1, the J call TRBJ1-6; D is possibly TRBD1 (5 bases). CDR1 is LGHDT, CDR2 YNNKEL, per germline (reference sequence). There are 15 residues in the CDR3. Trimming pared 2 bases from V and 10 bases from J, leaving 15 bases between. Written as DNA, the CDR3 is TGTGCCAGCAGCCAATGGGGAGGGGCCCGATCACCCCTCCACTTT. Translating gives CASSQWGGARSPLHF.

In its sample, this clonotype was seen a few times. The chain employs TRBV14 and TRBJ2-7; no clear D gene. The germline gives CDR1 SGHDN, CDR2 FVKESK. V was pared by 5 bases and J by 4 bases, with 18 bases between. CDR3 length: 15 amino acids. The CDR3 DNA is TGTGCCAGCAGCATGGGGATGGGATTGGCTTACGAGCAGTACGTC. Translated, it gives CASSMGMGLAYEQYV.

In this sample, this clonotype turned up a few times. CDR3 region: CASSLGQGWALARAQHF. The CDR3 DNA follows: TGTGCCAGCAGCTTGGGGCAGGGGTGGGCTCTCGCTAGGGCCCAGCATTTT. This rearrangement joins TRBV7-2 to TRBJ1-5, with D possibly being TRBD1 (6 bases). The V and J ends lost 3 bases and 11 bases respectively, with 26 bases between them. The germline V gene encodes CDR1 SGHTA and CDR2 FQGNSA. CDR3 size: 17 residues. Together with reference TRBV7-2 and TRBJ1-5, the CDR3 gives the full variable domain: GAGVSQSPSNKVTEKGKDVELRCDPISGHTALYWYRQSLGQGLEFLIYFQGNSAPDKSGLPSDRFSAERTGGSVSTLTIQRTQQEDSAVYLCASSLGQGWALARAQHFGDGTRLSIL.

This chain uses TRBV20-1 with TRBJ2-1; 9 bases match TRBD1. With V trimmed by 2 bases and J by 6 bases, 11 bases remained unmatched. Germline loops: CDR1 DFQATT, CDR2 SNEGSKA (reference sequence). CDR3 length equals 16 residues. The DNA of the CDR3 is TGCAGTGCTAGATCGGGGACAGGGCGGGTTCCCAATGAGCAGTTCTTC. It translates to CSARSGTGRVPNEQFF.

This clonotype was found many times. This rearrangement joins TRBV18 to TRBJ2-7; D is ambiguous. V was pared by 2 bases and J by 3 bases, with 17 bases between. This CDR3 comprises 16 residues. The germline gives CDR1 KGHSH, CDR2 LQKENI. Here the CDR3 reads CASSPGSDSSNYEQYF. CDR3 coding DNA: TGTGCCAGCTCACCAGGTTCAGATTCCTCAAACTACGAGCAGTACTTC.

CDR3 sequence: CASSLATMPETQYF. CDR3 DNA: TGCGCCAGCAGCTTGGCCACTATGCCCGAGACCCAGTACTTC. The chain links TRBV5-1 to TRBJ2-5; D remains unclear. V lost 0 bases to trimming and J lost 5 bases, with 11 bases between them. The CDR3 length is 14 residues. From germline, CDR1 is SGHRS and CDR2 YFSETQ.

The chain uses TRBV24-1 and TRBJ2-5, with TRBD1 as a possible D gene (5 bases). CDR1 KGHDR and CDR2 SFDVKD come from the germline V gene. V lost 7 bases to trimming and J lost 1 base, with 9 bases between them. CDR3 length: 13 residues. The CDR3 DNA follows: TGTGCCACCAGGCCCAGGGCCCAAGAGACCCAGTACTTC. Its protein product is CATRPRAQETQYF.

This clonotype turned up a few times. V gene TRBV7-2 combines with J gene TRBJ1-1; 7 nucleotides match TRBD1. Unmatched junction bases numbered 8, after V lost 4 bases and J lost 0 bases. Germline CDR1 SGHTA, CDR2 FQGNSA. The CDR3 consists of 16 residues. CDR3: CASSSHRGRLNTEAFF. The CDR3 nucleotides are TGTGCCAGCAGCTCACACAGGGGCAGGCTGAACACTGAAGCTTTCTTT. Using reference TRBV7-2 and TRBJ1-1 for the parts outside the CDR3, the full variable domain is GAGVSQSPSNKVTEKGKDVELRCDPISGHTALYWYRQSLGQGLEFLIYFQGNSAPDKSGLPSDRFSAERTGGSVSTLTIQRTQQEDSAVYLCASSSHRGRLNTEAFFGQGTRLTVV.

The sample holds a few counts of this clonotype. V and J are TRBV9 and TRBJ2-2; D perhaps matches TRBD2 (7 bases). Trimming removed 0 bases from V and 6 bases from J, with 12 bases in between. The CDR3 runs 15 residues. Germline loops: CDR1 SGDLS, CDR2 YYNGEE. The CDR3, as DNA: TGTGCCAGCAGCGTAGAGGGGGGGGCCGCCGGGGAGCTGTTTTTT. It encodes CASSVEGGAAGELFF.

This clonotype came up many times. V gene TRBV7-2 combines with J gene TRBJ2-3; D perhaps matches TRBD2 (5 bases). The CDR3 is made up of 14 amino acids. Trimming took 1 base from V and 6 from J, leaving 11 bases between them. CDR1 and CDR2 from the germline V gene are SGHTA and FQGNSA. The CDR3, as DNA: TGTGCCAGCAGCTTAGGCGGGCTGCGGGATACGCAGTATTTT. This gives the protein CASSLGGLRDTQYF.

This clonotype showed up just a few times. The chain recombines TRBV6-1 with TRBJ1-6; possible D gene TRBD1, 6 bases. Germline V gene sequence: CDR1 MNHNS, CDR2 SASEGT. Trimming took off 2 bases at V and 7 bases at J, with 12 bases between the two ends. This CDR3 has 15 residues. CDR3 residues: CASSEPGAWNSPLHF. The CDR3 bases are TGTGCCAGCAGTGAACCGGGGGCATGGAATTCACCCCTCCACTTT.

This clonotype was observed a handful of times. The rearrangement links TRBV9 to TRBJ2-1; 8 bases line up with TRBD2. Germline lookup yields CDR1 SGDLS and CDR2 YYNGEE. V was clipped by 0 bases and J by 6 bases; unmatched bases: 5. This CDR3 is 15 amino acids long. The CDR3 DNA reads TGTGCCAGCAGCGTAGACGCGGGGGGTGTCAATGAGCAGTTCTTC. The encoded protein is CASSVDAGGVNEQFF.

This clonotype was recorded a few times. V gene TRBV15 combines with J gene TRBJ2-3; perhaps TRBD1 as D (5 bases). This CDR3 comprises 16 residues. The ends were cut back, 5 bases at V and 2 bases at J, with 17 bases in the middle. The germline V gene has CDR1 LNHNV and CDR2 YYDKDF (reference sequence). In nucleotides, the CDR3 is TGTGCCACCAGCGCCACAAGCCTGGACACCACAGATACGCAGTATTTT. Protein sequence: CATSATSLDTTDTQYF.

This clonotype was recorded many times. V is TRBV6-5 and J is TRBJ2-2; TRBD2 agrees at 10 bases. V lost 2 bases and J lost 3; bases outside the gene matches: 9. Looked up from germline, CDR1 is MNHEY and CDR2 is SVGAGI. The CDR3 is 18 residues long. Here the CDR3 reads CASSYELASGGDTGELFF. CDR3 DNA sequence: TGTGCCAGCAGTTACGAGTTAGCTAGCGGGGGCGACACCGGGGAGCTGTTTTTT.

This clonotype came up a few times. V gene TRBV24-1 combines with J gene TRBJ1-2; the match to TRBD1 covers 8 bases. Germline V CDR1 and CDR2: KGHDR, SFDVKD. This CDR3 contains 15 residues. J gave up 5 bases and V 5 bases, and 9 bases lay outside the gene matches. CDR3 region: CATSGPDRGEYGYTF. CDR3 nucleotide sequence: TGTGCCACCAGTGGCCCCGACAGGGGAGAATATGGCTACACCTTC.